This passage covers 32 T cell receptor beta chains from one sample sequenced in a study of blood T cell repertoires in COVID-19. Generated by immunoSEQ multiplex PCR, the TCRdb table keeps only in-frame clones and is missing some. Among 200,000 to 250,000 clones, more than 75% were seen once, and the ten largest hold roughly 8.2%. Sequencing used peripheral blood. Every receptor here comes from a woman of 80 years or more with COVID-19, enrolled during active disease.

The chain employs TRBV5-4 and TRBJ2-2; TRBD1 matches 7 bases. In germline, CDR1 is SGHNT, CDR2 YYREEE (reference sequence). The CDR3 length is 16 residues. Losses at the gene ends were 4 bases for V and 2 bases for J; bases not matched to a gene: 8. CDR3 residues: CASSRGQTLNTGELFF. CDR3 DNA: TGTGCCAGCAGCAGGGGACAGACCTTAAACACCGGGGAGCTGTTTTTT.

This rearrangement joins TRBV5-4 to TRBJ2-1; 9 bases fit TRBD2. CDR3 length: 15 amino acids. Germline V gene data show CDR1 as SGHNT and CDR2 as YYREEE (reference sequence). The trim removed 4 bases at V and 10 bases at J, leaving 12 bases unmatched. The CDR3 nucleotides read TGTGCCAGCAGCCCCAGGGGAGCGGGGGGCGGCGAGCAGTTCTTC. Its protein product is CASSPRGAGGGEQFF.

The chain uses TRBV19 and TRBJ2-7; D remains ambiguous. Germline assignment: CDR1 LNHDA and CDR2 SQIVND (reference sequence). Trimming took off 11 bases at V and 0 bases at J, with 17 bases between the two ends. This CDR3 has 14 residues. This CDR3 reads CASRFDGRSYEQYF. The DNA for the CDR3 is TGTGCCTCGAGGTTCGACGGTCGCTCCTACGAGCAGTACTTC.

The J gene is TRBJ2-5, the V gene TRBV5-4, with TRBD2 matching over 9 bases. In germline, CDR1 is SGHNT, CDR2 YYREEE (reference sequence). The V segment lost 3 bases and the J segment 5 bases; nucleotides outside the gene matches: 11. The CDR3 runs to 16 residues. CDR3 bases: TGTGCCAGCAGCTCCGGCGGGAGGGCCCTCACGGAGACCCAGTACTTC. Translating it yields CASSSGGRALTETQYF.

The chain uses TRBV10-2 and TRBJ2-7; D is perhaps TRBD2 (5 bases). The CDR3 sequence is 11 residues long. CDR1 is WSHSY, CDR2 SAAADI, per germline. Trimming removed 6 bases from V and 5 bases from J, with 8 bases in between. The CDR3 DNA sequence: TGCGCCAGCAGCGGGAATCACGAGCAGTACTTC. Translated: CASSGNHEQYF.

This clone was seen a handful of times. The chain uses TRBV7-2 and TRBJ2-5, with D hard to call. Germline CDR1 and CDR2: SGHTA and FQGNSA. V shed 5 bases and J shed 3 bases, with 4 bases lying between them. The CDR3 runs 11 residues. The CDR3 DNA sequence: TGTGCCAGCAGCCACAAAGAGACCCAGTACTTC. This gives the protein CASSHKETQYF.

The chain is built from TRBV5-4 and TRBJ2-7; 7 bases fit TRBD1. CDR1 SGHNT and CDR2 YYREEE come from the germline V gene (reference sequence). The ends lost 3 bases at V and 3 bases at J; junction bases unmatched: 3. This CDR3 is 13 amino acids long. CDR3 nucleotides: TGTGCCAGCAGCTCGACAGGGCTCTACGAGCAGTACTTC. Its translation: CASSSTGLYEQYF.

J is TRBJ2-7 and V is TRBV3-1 (or the pseudogene TRBV3-2), with TRBD2 matching over 9 bases. The CDR3 contains 19 residues. J gave up 2 bases and V 1 base, and 15 bases lay outside the gene matches. Germline CDR1 LGHDT, CDR2 YNNKEL (reference sequence). The CDR3 here is CASSQVGGRGGLPTYEQYF. The CDR3 nucleotides are TGTGCCAGCAGCCAAGTAGGCGGGAGGGGCGGACTGCCAACCTACGAGCAGTACTTC.

The V and J genes are TRBV6-5 and TRBJ1-1; D unresolved. CDR1 and CDR2 (germline): MNHEY, SVGAGI. The CDR3 is 12 residues long. V was trimmed by 0 bases and J by 7 bases, leaving 6 bases between them. The DNA of the CDR3 is TGTGCCAGCAGTTACTCAGAGGGTGAAGCTTTCTTT. Its translation: CASSYSEGEAFF.

The rearrangement links TRBV11-2 to TRBJ1-2; perhaps TRBD1 as D (6 bases). Trimming stripped 5 bases from V and 4 bases from J, with 17 bases between. CDR1 is SGHAT and CDR2 is FQNNGV in the germline V gene. CDR3 length: 15 residues. The CDR3 here is CASSRTYRDTYGYTF. The CDR3 bases are TGTGCCAGCAGCCGAACCTACCGGGACACCTATGGCTACACCTTC.

The chain carries TRBV11-2 and TRBJ1-4, with unresolved D. This CDR3 has 14 residues. V lost 3 bases and J 7 bases, leaving 12 bases between the germline ends. Germline V gene lookup returns CDR1 SGHAT and CDR2 FQNNGV. DNA for the CDR3: TGTGCCAGCAGCTTCCGGGAGAGATTTGAAAAACTGTTTTTT. This codes for CASSFRERFEKLFF.

V and J are TRBV7-8 and TRBJ2-3, with 9 bases aligning to TRBD2. After removal of 5 bases from V and 0 bases from J, the junction contained 6 bases not matched to a gene. Germline CDR1 is SGHVS and CDR2 is FQNEAQ. This CDR3 has 16 residues. The CDR3 DNA sequence: TGTGCCAGCAGCCGGGGCGGGGGGGCTAGCACAGATACGCAGTATTTT. Translating it yields CASSRGGGASTDTQYF.

The V gene is TRBV27, the J gene TRBJ2-7; 11 bases fit TRBD1. CDR1 MNHEY and CDR2 SMNVEV come from the germline V gene (reference sequence). This CDR3 comprises 16 residues. Germline trimming cut 2 bases from V and 6 bases from J; bases unmatched to any gene: 9. CDR3 amino acids: CASSLRSGQGVGEQYF. The CDR3, as DNA: TGTGCCAGCAGTTTACGGTCGGGACAGGGGGTTGGCGAGCAGTACTTC.

This chain connects TRBV6-2 or TRBV6-3 to TRBJ1-5; D gene uncertain. Trimming stripped 2 bases from V and 5 bases from J, with 13 bases between. Germline-derived CDR1 and CDR2 are MNHEY and SVGEGT. CDR3 length equals 15 residues. CDR3 amino acids: CASSYPQTYYQPQHF. In DNA form, the CDR3 reads TGTGCCAGCAGTTACCCACAGACATACTATCAGCCCCAGCATTTT.

The CDR3 sequence: CASSSGAPRPTQYF. CDR3 DNA sequence: TGTGCCAGTAGCTCAGGGGCGCCCCGGCCGACCCAGTACTTC. The chain is built from TRBV19 and TRBJ2-5, with D maybe TRBD1 (6 bases). Trimming shortened V by 6 bases and J by 7 bases, and 18 bases separated the two germline ends. This CDR3 has 14 residues. The V gene's germline CDR1 is LNHDA and CDR2 SQIVND (reference sequence).

The CDR3 is CASSGGRWETQYF. CDR3 DNA: TGTGCCAGCAGCGGCGGCCGATGGGAGACCCAGTACTTC. This chain links TRBV5-6 with TRBJ2-5; D unclear. This CDR3 is built from 13 residues. CDR1 and CDR2 from the germline V gene are SGHDT and YYEEEE. The V end lost 4 bases, the J end lost 5 bases, and 12 bases lay between the germline ends.

This chain connects TRBV7-9 to TRBJ2-5; 7 bases are shared with TRBD2. The V gene's germline CDR1 is SEHNR and CDR2 FQNEAQ (reference sequence). The CDR3 runs 16 residues. After removal of 0 bases from V and 5 bases from J, the junction contained 9 bases not matched to a gene. For the CDR3, the DNA is TGTGCCAGCAGCTTAGCGCTGGGGGGGGATTCGGAGACCCAGTACTTC. Its protein is CASSLALGGDSETQYF. Supplemented by reference TRBV7-9 and TRBJ2-5, the full variable domain reads DTGVSQNPRHKITKRGQNVTFRCDPISEHNRLYWYRQTLGQGPEFLTYFQNEAQLEKSRLLSDRFSAERPKGSFSTLEIQRTEQGDSAMYLCASSLALGGDSETQYFGPGTRLLVL.

V is TRBV6-6 and J is TRBJ2-7; 7 positions match TRBD2. The V gene's germline CDR1 is MNHNY and CDR2 SVGAGI (reference sequence). J was trimmed by 2 bases and V by 11 bases; bases with no gene match: 6. This CDR3 is built from 12 residues. The CDR3 sequence: CASRGLAYEQYF. The CDR3 DNA is TGTGCCTCTCGAGGACTAGCCTACGAGCAGTACTTC.

V usage is TRBV29-1 and J usage is TRBJ2-1; the D gene is possibly TRBD2 (5 bases). Trimming removed 0 bases from V and 9 bases from J, with 9 bases in between. This CDR3 is 12 amino acids long. CDR1 and CDR2 from the germline V gene are SQVTM and ANQGSEA. The CDR3 DNA follows: TGCAGCGTTGAAGACGGGGTCCGTGAGCAGTTCTTC. This codes for CSVEDGVREQFF.

V usage is TRBV7-8 and J usage is TRBJ1-1; unclear D gene. This CDR3 contains 13 residues. In germline, CDR1 is SGHVS, CDR2 FQNEAQ. V was clipped by 1 base and J by 7 bases, with 10 bases between them. CDR3 region: CASSLVLGVEAFF. The CDR3 DNA sequence: TGTGCCAGCAGCTTAGTGCTCGGGGTTGAAGCTTTCTTT.

The rearrangement uses TRBV7-2 and TRBJ2-3; 7 nucleotides align to TRBD2. The trim removed 4 bases at V and 3 bases at J, leaving 4 bases unmatched. Germline V gives CDR1 SGHTA, CDR2 FQGNSA. The CDR3 contains 14 residues. The CDR3 here is CASSSAGPTDTQYF. CDR3 DNA: TGTGCCAGCAGCTCAGCGGGGCCTACAGATACGCAGTATTTT.

The CDR3 DNA is TGTGCCAGTAGTCCTGGGACTAGCTTGGATACGCAGTATTTT. Protein: CASSPGTSLDTQYF. This sequence joins TRBV19 and TRBJ2-3, with TRBD2 identical over 9 bases. Germline V CDR1 and CDR2: LNHDA, SQIVND (reference sequence). V gave up 5 bases and J gave up 6 bases; unmatched junction bases: 6. The length of the CDR3 is 14 residues. Drawing the rest from reference TRBV19 and TRBJ2-3, the complete variable domain is DGGITQSPKYLFRKEGQNVTLSCEQNLNHDAMYWYRQDPGQGLRLIYYSQIVNDFQKGDIAEGYSVSREKKESFPLTVTSAQKNPTAFYLCASSPGTSLDTQYFGPGTRLTVL.

CDR3 DNA: TGTGCCAGCAGCTTTGACAGGTCCTACGAGCAGTACTTC. It encodes CASSFDRSYEQYF. This chain connects TRBV5-6 to TRBJ2-7; weak D call: TRBD1 (6 bases). V dropped 2 bases and J dropped 1 base, with 7 bases sitting between them. Germline loops: CDR1 SGHDT, CDR2 YYEEEE. This CDR3 has 13 residues.

The V and J genes are TRBV11-2 and TRBJ1-2; no definite D call. This CDR3 has 12 amino acids. Trimming pared 5 bases from V and 13 bases from J, leaving 17 bases between. Germline CDR1 is SGHAT and CDR2 is FQNNGV. The CDR3 DNA reads as TGTGCCAGCAGCCCCCCCCCGCAGGCCGCCACCTTC. Translated: CASSPPPQAATF.

The chain employs TRBV5-6 and TRBJ1-2; 11 bases are a match to TRBD1. The CDR3 is made up of 16 amino acids. Germline values: CDR1 SGHDT, CDR2 YYEEEE. V was pared by 0 bases and J by 5 bases, with 6 bases of the junction left unmatched. CDR3 sequence (DNA): TGTGCCAGCAGCTTGGGATCCGGGACAGGGGGATATGGCTACACCTTC. The encoded protein is CASSLGSGTGGYGYTF.

J is TRBJ2-2 and V is TRBV15, with D tentatively TRBD2 (5 bases). Trimming shortened V by 1 base and J by 7 bases, and 10 bases separated the two germline ends. Germline lookup yields CDR1 LNHNV and CDR2 YYDKDF (reference sequence). This CDR3 has 14 amino acids. This chain's CDR3 is CATSRVRDFGELFF. The CDR3 DNA follows: TGTGCCACCAGCAGAGTTCGGGATTTCGGGGAGCTGTTTTTT.

The gene calls are TRBV5-1 and TRBJ2-2, with no clear D. The V and J ends lost 0 bases and 0 bases respectively, with 6 bases between them. The CDR3 is made up of 15 amino acids. Germline-derived CDR1 and CDR2 are SGHRS and YFSETQ. The CDR3 DNA follows: TGCGCCAGCAGCTTGGGACAACCGAACACCGGGGAGCTGTTTTTT. Its translation is CASSLGQPNTGELFF.

The chain couples TRBV12-3 or TRBV12-4 to TRBJ1-2; 7 bases agree with TRBD1. V dropped 6 bases and J dropped 4; count of bases not matched to a gene: 5. The CDR3 extends over 13 amino acids. Here the CDR3 DNA reads TGTGCCAGCAGATTGGGACAGATCTATGGCTACACCTTC. It codes for CASRLGQIYGYTF.

This clone was recorded a few times. The chain couples TRBV30 to TRBJ2-6, with D tentatively TRBD1 (6 bases). The CDR3 spans 15 residues. The V end lost 3 bases, the J end lost 6 bases, and 15 bases lay between the germline ends. CDR1 and CDR2 from the germline V gene are GTSNPN and SVGIG (reference sequence). The CDR3 loop is CAWSEWTAQANVLTF. The CDR3 nucleotides read TGTGCCTGGAGCGAGTGGACAGCCCAGGCCAACGTCCTGACTTTC.

V usage is TRBV7-9 and J usage is TRBJ1-6, with 9 nucleotides matching TRBD1. There are 15 residues in the CDR3. The J segment lost 15 bases and the V segment lost 6 bases, leaving 15 bases of the junction unmatched. Germline assignment: CDR1 SEHNR and CDR2 FQNEAQ (reference sequence). The CDR3, as DNA: TGTGCCAGCAGTCTACAGGGGGCTCTAGAAGGAGGCCTCCACTTT. Residues: CASSLQGALEGGLHF.

This chain links TRBV7-9 with TRBJ1-3; D is perhaps TRBD1 (5 bases). The CDR3 spans 13 residues. V gave up 0 bases and J gave up 8 bases, with 8 bases separating them. Germline V gives CDR1 SEHNR, CDR2 FQNEAQ (reference sequence). CDR3 DNA sequence: TGTGCCAGCAGCTTAGCAGGGGCACACACCATATATTTT. This sequence encodes CASSLAGAHTIYF.

The chain carries TRBV5-4 and TRBJ2-1; 9 nucleotides align to TRBD2. Germline V gene data show CDR1 as SGHNT and CDR2 as YYREEE (reference sequence). The CDR3 is 14 residues long. The V and J ends lost 2 bases and 6 bases, in that order; junction bases with no gene match: 3. The CDR3 loop reads CASSFGLAINEQFF. The CDR3 DNA sequence: TGTGCCAGCAGCTTTGGACTAGCGATCAATGAGCAGTTCTTC.